These T cell receptor beta chains were read from a single sample in a study of blood T cell repertoires in COVID-19. The table came from immunoSEQ multiplex PCR; TCRdb's copy has only in-frame clones and leaves some out. The data hold about 320,000 clones, with approximately 85% observed a single time. Sequencing was performed on peripheral blood. The source of these receptors is a woman in her forties or fifties with acute or convalescent COVID-19. Both conserved end residues are part of each CDR3. Each record gives: V gene, J gene, D gene, clone size, CDR3 protein, CDR3 DNA. D genes are given only for firm matches. Not all rows give a size; the values are once, few, many and, for expanded clones, a class.

TRBV6-2/TRBV6-3	TRBJ1-2	-	-	CASSYSYGYTF	TGTGCCAGCAGTTATAGCTATGGCTACACCTTC
TRBV27	TRBJ1-2	-	-	CASRSLDRYYGYTF	TGTGCCAGCAGATCTTTGGACAGATACTATGGCTACACCTTC
TRBV2	TRBJ2-1	TRBD2	-	CASKRLLADNEQFF	TGTGCCAGCAAAAGATTGCTAGCGGACAATGAGCAGTTCTTC
TRBV25-1	TRBJ2-3	-	-	CASRGRISTDTQYF	TGTGCCAGCAGGGGGCGTATAAGCACAGATACGCAGTATTTT
TRBV29-1	TRBJ1-2	-	once	CSVDREDIVPNYGYTF	TGCAGCGTTGATCGGGAGGATATAGTCCCTAACTATGGCTACACCTTC
TRBV11-2	TRBJ2-7	TRBD1	-	CASSYPRDRGSYEQYF	TGTGCCAGCAGCTACCCCCGGGACAGAGGATCCTACGAGCAGTACTTC
TRBV9	TRBJ1-2	-	-	CASSVDHSMREGYTF	TGTGCCAGCAGCGTAGATCACAGCATGAGGGAAGGCTACACCTTC
TRBV7-9	TRBJ2-3	-	-	CASSLIADTQYF	TGTGCCAGCAGCCTTATTGCAGATACGCAGTATTTT
TRBV19	TRBJ2-7	TRBD2	-	CASSDSGRSTYEQYF	TGTGCCAGTAGTGACAGCGGGAGGTCCACCTACGAGCAGTACTTC
TRBV5-5	TRBJ1-1	-	-	CASSINPQGNTEAFF	TGTGCCAGCAGCATCAACCCACAGGGGAACACTGAAGCTTTCTTT
TRBV5-5	TRBJ2-7	TRBD2	-	CASSSGTSFYEQYF	TGTGCCAGCAGCTCCGGGACTAGCTTCTACGAGCAGTACTTC
TRBV15	TRBJ1-1	TRBD1	-	CATSRGGTGGLYTEAFF	TGTGCCACCAGCAGAGGCGGGACAGGGGGCCTTTACACTGAAGCTTTCTTT
TRBV7-3	TRBJ2-2	TRBD2	few	CASSLTRIAGGGGELFF	TGTGCCAGCAGCTTAACACGTATAGCGGGAGGCGGCGGGGAGCTGTTTTTT
TRBV19	TRBJ1-2	-	-	CASSQQGGGYTF	TGTGCCAGTAGTCAACAGGGCGGTGGCTACACCTTC
TRBV18	TRBJ2-2	TRBD1	-	CASVPGQGSTGELFF	TGTGCCAGCGTTCCGGGACAGGGCTCCACCGGGGAGCTGTTTTTT
TRBV9	TRBJ2-1	TRBD1	-	CASSVEAQGVGEQFF	TGTGCCAGCAGCGTGGAGGCCCAGGGGGTTGGTGAGCAGTTCTTC
TRBV28	TRBJ2-7	TRBD2	once	CASSLWGGTPSSYEQYF	TGTGCCAGCAGTTTATGGGGAGGGACGCCGAGCTCCTACGAGCAGTACTTC
TRBV29-1	TRBJ1-1	-	-	CSVRKGGFTEAFF	TGCAGCGTACGAAAAGGAGGGTTCACTGAAGCTTTCTTT
TRBV18	TRBJ1-1	-	-	CASSPSTVNTEAFF	TGTGCCAGCTCCCCTTCGACAGTGAACACTGAAGCTTTCTTT
TRBV7-9	TRBJ2-5	-	-	CGSSRQETQYF	TGTGGAAGCTCCCGCCAAGAGACCCAGTACTTC
TRBV15	TRBJ1-1	-	-	CATSRGGPGEWTAFF	TGTGCCACCAGCAGAGGAGGGCCAGGGGAATGGACGGCTTTCTTT
TRBV9	TRBJ2-3	-	-	CASSVRSDTQYF	TGTGCCAGCAGCGTTAGGAGCGATACGCAGTATTTT
TRBV7-2	TRBJ2-3	TRBD1	-	CASSSYDRWDRGMDTQYF	TGTGCCAGCAGCTCATACGACCGGTGGGACAGGGGCATGGATACGCAGTATTTT
TRBV18	TRBJ1-3	TRBD1	-	CASSPPTGMSSGNTIYF	TGTGCCAGCTCACCACCGACAGGGATGAGCTCTGGAAACACCATATATTTT
TRBV6-5	TRBJ1-1	-	-	CASKQGSGTEAFF	TGTGCCAGCAAACAGGGAAGTGGGACTGAAGCTTTCTTT
TRBV6-6	TRBJ2-5	-	-	CASSSFRGGPQYF	TGTGCCAGCAGTTCCTTCCGTGGCGGGCCCCAGTACTTC
TRBV24-1	TRBJ2-1	TRBD1	-	CATSDAEGQDHNEQFF	TGTGCCACCAGTGATGCAGAGGGACAGGACCACAATGAGCAGTTCTTC